These 25 T cell receptor beta chains were sequenced from one sample in a study of OX40 agonist ivuxolimab in advanced cancers. The protocol was immunoSEQ multiplex PCR, while the TCRdb copy is restricted to in-frame clones and leaves out a portion. Of about 52,000 clones listed, over 80% are singletons. The source material was CD4+ or CD8+ T cells sorted from blood, sampled in a trial of the OX40 agonist ivuxolimab. These receptors were collected from an adult with an advanced solid tumor such as melanoma, head and neck, liver or kidney cancer.

This sequence joins TRBV6-5 and TRBJ1-4, with D uncertain. The CDR3 loop spans 13 amino acids. CDR1 is MNHEY, CDR2 SVGAGI, per germline. The V gene lost 8 bases and the J gene lost 5 bases, with 12 bases spanning the gap. Here the CDR3 reads CASSWASNEKLFF. The CDR3 DNA sequence: TGTGCCAGCTCTTGGGCATCAAATGAAAAACTGTTTTTT.

CDR3 amino acids: CASSRDLKNTGELFF. Here the CDR3 DNA reads TGTGCCAGCAGCAGAGACCTAAAAAACACCGGGGAGCTGTTTTTT. V is TRBV7-2 and J is TRBJ2-2, with no clear D. V was pared by 5 bases and J by 2 bases, with 12 bases between. Germline V gene sequence: CDR1 SGHTA, CDR2 FQGNSA. The CDR3 is 15 residues long. The full variable domain, in which reference TRBV7-2 and TRBJ2-2 provide the parts outside the CDR3, is GAGVSQSPSNKVTEKGKDVELRCDPISGHTALYWYRQSLGQGLEFLIYFQGNSAPDKSGLPSDRFSAERTGGSVSTLTIQRTQQEDSAVYLCASSRDLKNTGELFFGEGSRLTVL.

This chain connects TRBV7-2 to TRBJ1-1; D is ambiguous. The CDR3 consists of 14 residues. The germline V gene encodes CDR1 SGHTA and CDR2 FQGNSA. V was shortened by 5 bases and J by 10 bases, with 20 bases between the two germline ends. The CDR3 is CASSGNPDGEVAFF. As DNA, the CDR3 is TGTGCCAGCAGCGGAAATCCGGACGGAGAGGTAGCTTTCTTT.

This rearrangement joins TRBV7-9 to TRBJ2-5, with a weak D call TRBD1 (6 bases). Germline V lookup: CDR1 SEHNR, CDR2 FQNEAQ (reference sequence). The V and J ends lost 5 bases and 5 bases respectively, with 15 bases between them. The CDR3 runs to 14 residues. CDR3 region: CASSQRQVGETQYF. The CDR3 DNA reads as TGTGCCAGCAGCCAGCGACAGGTTGGGGAGACCCAGTACTTC.

This chain joins TRBV6-5 and TRBJ2-1; D unclear. This CDR3 is built from 14 residues. In germline, CDR1 is MNHEY, CDR2 SVGAGI. Between the trimmed V and J ends, which lost 0 bases and 9 bases, there was a span of 12 bases. CDR3 amino acids: CASSYSKTPREQFF. The CDR3 nucleotides read TGTGCCAGCAGTTACTCGAAGACCCCACGTGAGCAGTTCTTC.

This sequence joins TRBV7-2 and TRBJ2-1, with 12 bases fitting TRBD2. Germline trimming cut 3 bases from V and 7 bases from J; bases unmatched to any gene: 7. Germline CDR1 reads SGHTA; CDR2 reads FQGNSA. The CDR3 length is 16 residues. The CDR3 protein is CASSFGATSGRNEQFF. CDR3 coding DNA: TGTGCCAGCAGCTTTGGGGCAACTAGCGGGAGGAATGAGCAGTTCTTC.

The chain uses TRBV28 and TRBJ2-3, with 9 bases identical to TRBD2. CDR3 length: 15 residues. J lost 2 bases, V lost 8 bases, and 8 bases had no gene match. CDR1 and CDR2 (germline): MDHEN, SYDVKM. The CDR3 bases are TGTGCCAGCCCTCCGGCGGGAGGGCCCACAGATACGCAGTATTTT. Translated: CASPPAGGPTDTQYF.

The chain links TRBV21-1 to TRBJ2-3. TRBV21-1 constitutes a pseudogene. The CDR3 extends over 15 amino acids. The CDR3 nucleotides read TGTGCCAGCAGCAAAGTTCGGGGCTGCACAGATACGCAGTATTTT. Translation gives CASSKVRGCTDTQYF.

The chain couples TRBV27 to TRBJ2-7, with TRBD2 identical over 9 bases. V lost 8 bases, J lost 2 bases, and 10 bases stayed unmatched. In germline, CDR1 is MNHEY, CDR2 SMNVEV (reference sequence). This CDR3 is built from 15 residues. CDR3 coding DNA: TGTGCCAGCCGGCGGGCTAGCGGGATTACCTACGAGCAGTACTTC. Protein sequence: CASRRASGITYEQYF.

The chain recombines TRBV7-3 with TRBJ2-5, with 10 bases fitting TRBD2. Per germline, CDR1 SGHTA and CDR2 FQGTGA. This CDR3 region has 15 residues. The V gene end was trimmed by 5 bases and the J gene end by 4 bases; junction bases not matched to a gene: 7. The CDR3 region is CASSPQAGGVETQYF. CDR3 nucleotides: TGTGCCAGCAGCCCACAAGCGGGAGGGGTAGAGACCCAGTACTTC.

The V and J genes are TRBV5-4 and TRBJ2-3, with 10 positions matching TRBD2. CDR3 length: 16 residues. The germline V gene encodes CDR1 SGHNT and CDR2 YYREEE (reference sequence). Unmatched junction bases numbered 7, after V lost 4 bases and J lost 2 bases. The CDR3 protein is CASSPGLAFITDTQYF. The CDR3 DNA reads as TGTGCCAGCAGCCCGGGACTAGCGTTCATCACAGATACGCAGTATTTT.

CDR3 DNA: TGCGCCAGCAGCCCTAGCGGGGGGCTAGGGGGGAATGAGCAGTTCTTC. Encoded protein: CASSPSGGLGGNEQFF. The rearrangement joins TRBV5-1 to TRBJ2-1; TRBD2 aligns across 11 bases. The germline gives CDR1 SGHRS, CDR2 YFSETQ. This CDR3 spans 16 amino acids. V trimming: 4 bases; J trimming: 7 bases; junction bases outside the gene matches: 10.

The genes are TRBV7-3 and TRBJ2-1, with TRBD2 matching over 7 bases. Losses at the gene ends were 5 bases for V and 0 bases for J; bases not matched to a gene: 10. CDR1 SGHTA and CDR2 FQGTGA come from the germline V gene. This CDR3 is 17 amino acids long. The CDR3 protein is CASSPELAISSYNEQFF. In DNA, the CDR3 is TGTGCCAGCAGCCCCGAACTAGCGATAAGCTCCTACAATGAGCAGTTCTTC.

This chain uses TRBV27 with TRBJ2-7; D is perhaps TRBD2 (5 bases). Trimming removed 3 bases from V and 2 bases from J, with 8 bases in between. This CDR3 is built from 13 residues. CDR1 is MNHEY and CDR2 is SMNVEV in the germline V gene (reference sequence). The CDR3 DNA reads TGTGCCAGCAGTTTCGAGGGCACCTACGAGCAGTACTTC. Residues: CASSFEGTYEQYF.

This sequence joins TRBV7-9 and TRBJ2-2; D gene uncertain. The V and J ends lost 0 bases and 7 bases respectively, with 3 bases between them. Germline V gene sequence: CDR1 SEHNR, CDR2 FQNEAQ (reference sequence). This CDR3 has 12 amino acids. The chain's CDR3 is CASSLARGELFF. The CDR3 nucleotides are TGTGCCAGCAGCTTAGCCCGCGGGGAGCTGTTTTTT.

The J gene is TRBJ2-5, the V gene TRBV18, with TRBD1 identical over 7 bases. With V trimmed by 6 bases and J by 3 bases, 7 bases remained unmatched. CDR1 is KGHSH, CDR2 LQKENI, per germline. The CDR3 loop spans 14 amino acids. This chain's CDR3 is CASSTTGTEETQYF. Written as DNA, the CDR3 is TGTGCCAGCTCTACCACCGGGACAGAAGAGACCCAGTACTTC. Together with reference TRBV18 and TRBJ2-5, the CDR3 gives the full variable domain: NAGVMQNPRHLVRRRGQEARLRCSPMKGHSHVYWYRQLPEEGLKFMVYLQKENIIDESGMPKERFSAEFPKEGPSILRIQQVVRGDSAAYFCASSTTGTEETQYFGPGTRLLVL.

This clone is a singleton in its sample. The chain recombines TRBV13 with TRBJ2-6; 8 bases line up with TRBD1. Losses at the gene ends were 1 base for V and 4 bases for J; bases not matched to a gene: 3. Germline lookup yields CDR1 PRHDT and CDR2 FYEKMQ (reference sequence). The CDR3 sequence is 16 residues long. CDR3 coding DNA: TGTGCCAGCAGCTTAGACAGGGGGAAAGGGGCCAACGTCCTGACTTTC. Protein: CASSLDRGKGANVLTF. Together with reference TRBV13 and TRBJ2-6, the CDR3 gives the full variable domain: AAGVIQSPRHLIKEKRETATLKCYPIPRHDTVYWYQQGPGQDPQFLISFYEKMQSDKGSIPDRFSAQQFSDYHSELNMSSLELGDSALYFCASSLDRGKGANVLTFGAGSRLTVL.

The V call is TRBV5-6, the J call TRBJ2-1; the match to TRBD2 covers 14 bases. CDR1 is SGHDT, CDR2 YYEEEE, per germline. V dropped 3 bases and J dropped 0; count of bases not matched to a gene: 8. There are 19 residues in the CDR3. This CDR3 is CASSSGLAGGRSSYNEQFF. The DNA for the CDR3 is TGTGCCAGCAGCTCAGGACTAGCGGGAGGTAGAAGCTCCTACAATGAGCAGTTCTTC.

The gene calls are TRBV11-2 and TRBJ2-1, with 12 bases fitting TRBD2. The germline V gene has CDR1 SGHAT and CDR2 FQNNGV. V trimming: 5 bases; J trimming: 8 bases; junction bases outside the gene matches: 10. The CDR3 covers 16 residues. The CDR3 spells CASSPRLAGDIDEQFF. The DNA for the CDR3 is TGTGCCAGCAGCCCGCGACTAGCGGGAGATATTGATGAGCAGTTCTTC.

The chain joins TRBV11-2 to TRBJ2-7; TRBD1 matches 10 bases. J was trimmed by 2 bases and V by 2 bases; bases with no gene match: 3. The length of the CDR3 is 15 residues. Per germline, CDR1 SGHAT and CDR2 FQNNGV. DNA for the CDR3: TGTGCCAGCAGCTTATGGACAGGGGGTACCTACGAGCAGTACTTC. Translation: CASSLWTGGTYEQYF.

The V gene is TRBV18, the J gene TRBJ2-1, with 10 positions matching TRBD2. J was trimmed by 6 bases and V by 0 bases; bases with no gene match: 2. Germline values: CDR1 KGHSH, CDR2 LQKENI. The CDR3 sequence is 15 residues long. The CDR3: CASSPPTSGFNEQFF. The CDR3 bases are TGTGCCAGCTCACCACCGACTAGCGGGTTCAATGAGCAGTTCTTC.

The chain joins TRBV19 to TRBJ2-5; D is unclear. Germline V lookup: CDR1 LNHDA, CDR2 SQIVND (reference sequence). V lost 3 bases, J lost 1 base, and 6 bases lay in between. This CDR3 has 13 amino acids. CDR3 nucleotide sequence: TGTGCCAGTAGTATTTCGGTCCAAGAGACCCAGTACTTC. Protein sequence: CASSISVQETQYF.

The rearrangement uses TRBV25-1 and TRBJ1-1; 9 bases agree with TRBD1. This CDR3 contains 12 residues. In germline, CDR1 is MGHDK, CDR2 SYGVNS. Losses at the gene ends were 4 bases for V and 6 bases for J; bases not matched to a gene: 0. The CDR3 spells CASSGQGAEAFF. CDR3 bases: TGTGCCAGCAGTGGACAGGGGGCTGAAGCTTTCTTT.

The V gene is TRBV2, the J gene TRBJ2-3, with TRBD2 matching over 7 bases. The CDR3 spans 15 residues. CDR1 SNHLY and CDR2 FYNNEI come from the germline V gene. J was trimmed by 0 bases and V by 6 bases; bases with no gene match: 6. The CDR3 loop is CASRGPSGSTDTQYF. CDR3 DNA: TGTGCCAGCAGGGGCCCTAGCGGTAGCACAGATACGCAGTATTTT.

The genes are TRBV10-1 and TRBJ1-1; D is unclear. The germline V gene has CDR1 WNHNN and CDR2 SYGVQD (reference sequence). V dropped 10 bases and J dropped 6 bases, with 15 bases sitting between them. The CDR3 sequence is 12 residues long. The CDR3 is CAITTGDAEAFF. The CDR3 coding sequence is TGCGCCATCACAACCGGGGATGCTGAAGCTTTCTTT.